These 3 T cell receptor beta chains share one sample of origin, sequenced in a study of regulatory T cells in long-lasting Graves disease. Specified time point: newly diagnosed GD, antithyroid drugs for less than 3 months. After RNA was extracted from PBMCs, the TCR library was made from it. Arm-PCR of CDR3 regions and iRepertoire HTBI primers were used to build TCR beta libraries. Each CDR3 protein is one row after TCRdb ran MiXCR on the multiplex PCR reads. The table records approximately 230,000 distinct CDR3 sequences, about a sixth of them present only once. The sequencing here drew on peripheral blood mononuclear cells (PBMCs), taken at new diagnosis, from a patient treated with antithyroid drugs. The origin of the receptors is a female donor with Graves disease.

This clonotype has ten or more counts. The chain combines TRBV10-2 with TRBJ1-6; D is perhaps TRBD1 (6 bases). V was shortened by 5 bases and J by 9 bases, with 14 bases between the two germline ends. Germline CDR1 reads WSHSY; CDR2 reads SAAADI. The CDR3 loop spans 14 amino acids. Here the CDR3 DNA reads TGCGCCAGCAGTTCACGGACAGTATCTTCACCCCTCCACTTT. It codes for CASSSRTVSSPLHF.

This clonotype was recorded many times. The chain joins TRBV30 to TRBJ2-1; D unclear. Germline V gives CDR1 GTSNPN, CDR2 SVGIG (reference sequence). This CDR3 region has 13 residues. Between the trimmed V and J ends, which lost 3 bases and 5 bases, there was a span of 11 bases. Here the CDR3 reads CAWRQQQNNEQFF. The CDR3 nucleotides are TGTGCCTGGAGGCAGCAGCAAAACAATGAGCAGTTCTTC.

This clonotype was counted ten times or more. Its ends do not fully match the called genes, so a read error is possible. V usage is TRBV9 and J usage is TRBJ1-1; 8 bases agree with TRBD1. CDR1 and CDR2 (germline): SGDLS, YYNGEE. CDR3 length: 14 residues. CDR3 in amino acids: CASSVGQGGTEAFF. CDR3 nucleotide sequence: TGCGCCAGCAGCGTCGGACAGGGAGGTACTGAAGCTTTCTTT.